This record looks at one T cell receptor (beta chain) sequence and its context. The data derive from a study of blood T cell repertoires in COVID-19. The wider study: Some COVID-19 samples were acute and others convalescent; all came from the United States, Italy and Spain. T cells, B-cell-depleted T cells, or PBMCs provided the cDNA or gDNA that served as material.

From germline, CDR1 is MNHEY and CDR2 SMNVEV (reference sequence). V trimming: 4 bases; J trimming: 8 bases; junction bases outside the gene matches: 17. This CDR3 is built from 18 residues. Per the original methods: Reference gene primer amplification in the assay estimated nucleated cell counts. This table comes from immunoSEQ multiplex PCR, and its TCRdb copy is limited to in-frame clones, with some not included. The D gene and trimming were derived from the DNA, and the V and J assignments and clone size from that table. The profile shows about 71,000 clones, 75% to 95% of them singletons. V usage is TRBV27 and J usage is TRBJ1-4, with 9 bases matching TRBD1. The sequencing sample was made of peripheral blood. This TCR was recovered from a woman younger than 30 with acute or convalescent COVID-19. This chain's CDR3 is CASSSQPGQGFRGEKLFF. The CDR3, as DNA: TGTGCCAGCAGTTCACAACCGGGACAGGGCTTTCGGGGAGAAAAACTGTTTTTT.